This TCR beta chain was retrieved from a study of shared clonotypes between healthy human individuals. Notes on this clone: Its target is not known. This CDR3 is also generated by other DNA sequences in the sample.

V shed 0 bases and J shed 5 bases, with 11 bases lying between them. There are 14 residues in the CDR3. CDR1 is SGHRS and CDR2 is YFSETQ in the germline V gene. An approximately 200 ng quantity of DNA, about 30,000 T cell genomes, went into the sorted-subset replicate PCRs. Clones were read by immunoSEQ multiplex PCR, and TCRdb kept only the in-frame ones, dropping some. The repertoire holds approximately 2.1 million clones, with 93% as singletons. Study findings and constraints: What rarefaction showed was incomplete sorted-subset sequencing despite large depth.

The gene calls are TRBV5-1 and TRBJ2-5; TRBD1 or TRBD2 may be the D gene (5 bases each). The source material was naive CD4+ T cells from PBMCs. Subset in this sample: CD45RA+ positively selected. The sequence was obtained from a man between 18 and 35 years old in good health. Some clones in this sample may be carry-over from other donors' samples. CDR3 DNA sequence: TGCGCCAGCAGCTTGGAGGGACGGGGTGAGACCCAGTACTTC. This sequence encodes CASSLEGRGETQYF.